The source of this T cell receptor beta chain is a study of blood T cells in healthy people across ages. Overall study findings and caveats: A greater number of naive CD4+ cells and higher diversity distinguished long-lived donors from aged donors. A roughly linear fall in TCR beta diversity per million T cells was seen with increasing age.

V was cut by 0 bases and J by 7 bases, with 13 bases left in between. Germline V gene lookup returns CDR1 SGHRS and CDR2 YFSETQ. This CDR3 has 14 amino acids. This clonotype was found a few times. What it recognizes is unknown. The use of a sample-barcoded 5' primer and a J-beta primer mix characterized a second PCR of roughly 7 to 11 cycles. TCRdb itself ran the 5' RACE reads through MiXCR, one entry per CDR3 protein. This table holds just under 750,000 distinct CDR3 sequences, approximately 21% found once. V and J are TRBV5-1 and TRBJ1-1, with a possible D match to TRBD1 (6 bases). Sequencing was carried out using blood. The TCR originated in a man in his sixties or seventies in good health. CDR3 in amino acids: CASSLGQAGGEAFF. CDR3 in DNA: TGCGCCAGCAGCTTGGGACAGGCCGGCGGTGAAGCTTTCTTT.